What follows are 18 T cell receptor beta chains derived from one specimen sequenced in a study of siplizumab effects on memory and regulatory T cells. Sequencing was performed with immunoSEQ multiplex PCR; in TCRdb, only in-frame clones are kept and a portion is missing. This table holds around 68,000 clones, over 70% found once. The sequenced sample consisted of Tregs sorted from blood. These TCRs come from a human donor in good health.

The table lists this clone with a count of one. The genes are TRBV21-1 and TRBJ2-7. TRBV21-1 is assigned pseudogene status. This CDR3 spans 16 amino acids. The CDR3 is CASSKEGRGRQYEQYF. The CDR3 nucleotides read TGTGCCAGCAGCAAAGAGGGACGGGGGCGACAATACGAGCAGTACTTC.

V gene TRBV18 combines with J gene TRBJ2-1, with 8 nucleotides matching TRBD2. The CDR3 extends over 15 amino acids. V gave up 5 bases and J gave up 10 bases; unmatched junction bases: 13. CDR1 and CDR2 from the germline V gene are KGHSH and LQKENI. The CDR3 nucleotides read TGTGCCAGCTCAACAGGACGAGCGGGAGCCTGGGAGCAGTTCTTC. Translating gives CASSTGRAGAWEQFF.

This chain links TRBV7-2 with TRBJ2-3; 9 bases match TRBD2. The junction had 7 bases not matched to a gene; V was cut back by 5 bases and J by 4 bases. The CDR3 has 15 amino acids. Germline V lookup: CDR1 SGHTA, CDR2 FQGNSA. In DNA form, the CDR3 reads TGTGCCAGCAGCGTTCTAGCGGGGAGGGCAGATACGCAGTATTTT. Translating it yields CASSVLAGRADTQYF.

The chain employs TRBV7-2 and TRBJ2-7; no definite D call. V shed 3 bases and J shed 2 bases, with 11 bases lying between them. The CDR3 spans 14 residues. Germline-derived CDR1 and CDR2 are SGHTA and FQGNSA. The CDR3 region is CASSFLSGTYEQYF. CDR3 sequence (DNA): TGTGCCAGCAGCTTTCTGTCAGGAACCTACGAGCAGTACTTC.

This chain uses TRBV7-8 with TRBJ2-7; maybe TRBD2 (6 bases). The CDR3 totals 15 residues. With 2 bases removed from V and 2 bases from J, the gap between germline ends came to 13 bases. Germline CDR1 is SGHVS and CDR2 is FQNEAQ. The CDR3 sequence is CASSLTPGETYEQYF. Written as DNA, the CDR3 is TGTGCCAGCAGCTTAACTCCGGGGGAGACCTACGAGCAGTACTTC.

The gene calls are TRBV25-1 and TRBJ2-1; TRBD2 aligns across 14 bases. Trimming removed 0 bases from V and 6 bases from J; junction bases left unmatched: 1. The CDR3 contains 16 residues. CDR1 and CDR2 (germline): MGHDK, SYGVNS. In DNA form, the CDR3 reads TGTGCCAGCAGTGAATACGGGACTAGCGGGAGCAATGAGCAGTTCTTC. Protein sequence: CASSEYGTSGSNEQFF.

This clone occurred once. The CDR3 coding sequence is TGTGCCAGCAACAAGCTAGGCGGGAGAAACACCGGGGAGCTGTTTTTT. Protein product: CASNKLGGRNTGELFF. The chain has TRBV14 and TRBJ2-2; TRBD2 aligns across 7 bases. With V trimmed by 7 bases and J by 2 bases, 10 bases remained unmatched. The V gene's germline CDR1 is SGHDN and CDR2 FVKESK. The CDR3 runs 16 residues.

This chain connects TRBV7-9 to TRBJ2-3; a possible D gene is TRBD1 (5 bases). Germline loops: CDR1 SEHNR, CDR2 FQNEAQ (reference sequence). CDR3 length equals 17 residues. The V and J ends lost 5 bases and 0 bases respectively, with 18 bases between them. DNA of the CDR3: TGTGCCAGCAGCCCCCAAGGGGTGACTTCTAGCACAGATACGCAGTATTTT. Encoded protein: CASSPQGVTSSTDTQYF. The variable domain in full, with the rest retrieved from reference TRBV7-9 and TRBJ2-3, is DTGVSQNPRHKITKRGQNVTFRCDPISEHNRLYWYRQTLGQGPEFLTYFQNEAQLEKSRLLSDRFSAERPKGSFSTLEIQRTEQGDSAMYLCASSPQGVTSSTDTQYFGPGTRLTVL.

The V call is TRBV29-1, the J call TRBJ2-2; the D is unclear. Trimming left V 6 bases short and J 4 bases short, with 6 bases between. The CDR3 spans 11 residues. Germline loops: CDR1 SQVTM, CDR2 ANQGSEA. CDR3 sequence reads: CSVRSTGELFF. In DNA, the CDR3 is TGCAGCGTCCGAAGCACCGGGGAGCTGTTTTTT.

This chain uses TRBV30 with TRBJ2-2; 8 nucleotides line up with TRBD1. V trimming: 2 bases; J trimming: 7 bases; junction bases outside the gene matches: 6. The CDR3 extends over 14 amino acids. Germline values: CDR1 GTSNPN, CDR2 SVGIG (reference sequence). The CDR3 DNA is TGTGCCTGGAGTCTTCCCGGGACAGGCGGGGAGCTGTTTTTT. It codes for CAWSLPGTGGELFF.

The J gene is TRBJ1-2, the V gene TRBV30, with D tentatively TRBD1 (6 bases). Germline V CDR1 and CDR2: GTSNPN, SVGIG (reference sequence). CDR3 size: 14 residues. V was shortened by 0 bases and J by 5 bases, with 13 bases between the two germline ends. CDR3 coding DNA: TGTGCCTGGAGTGTAGGAGGCAGGGGATATGGCTACACCTTC. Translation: CAWSVGGRGYGYTF.

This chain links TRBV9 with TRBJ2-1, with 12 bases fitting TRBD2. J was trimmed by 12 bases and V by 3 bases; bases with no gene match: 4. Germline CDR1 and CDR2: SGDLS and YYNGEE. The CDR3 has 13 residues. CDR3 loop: CASSEATSGRQFF. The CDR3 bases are TGTGCCAGCAGCGAGGCGACTAGCGGGAGGCAGTTCTTC.

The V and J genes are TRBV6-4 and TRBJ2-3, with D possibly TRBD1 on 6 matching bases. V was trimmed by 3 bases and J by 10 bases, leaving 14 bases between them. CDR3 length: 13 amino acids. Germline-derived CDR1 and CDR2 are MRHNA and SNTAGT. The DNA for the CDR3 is TGTGCCAGCAGTGAGTCTGTGGGGGCAGCGCAGTATTTT. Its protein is CASSESVGAAQYF.

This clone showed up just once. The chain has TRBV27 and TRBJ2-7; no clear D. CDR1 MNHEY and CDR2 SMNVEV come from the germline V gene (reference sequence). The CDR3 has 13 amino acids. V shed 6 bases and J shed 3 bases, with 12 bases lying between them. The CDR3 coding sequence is TGTGCCAGCAGGACACAGAGGAACTACGAGCAGTACTTC. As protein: CASRTQRNYEQYF.

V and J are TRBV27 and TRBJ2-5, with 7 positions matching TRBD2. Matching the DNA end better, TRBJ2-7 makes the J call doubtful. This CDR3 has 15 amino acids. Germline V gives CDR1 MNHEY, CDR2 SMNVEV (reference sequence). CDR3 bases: TGTGCCAGCAGTTTATCTTACAGCGGGGCCTACGAGCAGTACTTC. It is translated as CASSLSYSGAYEQYF.

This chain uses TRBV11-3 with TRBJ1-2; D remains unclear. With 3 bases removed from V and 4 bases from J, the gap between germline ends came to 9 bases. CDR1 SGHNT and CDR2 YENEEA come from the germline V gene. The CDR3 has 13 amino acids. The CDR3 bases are TGTGCCAGCAGCTTGGGTGGGGTCTATGGCTACACCTTC. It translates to CASSLGGVYGYTF.

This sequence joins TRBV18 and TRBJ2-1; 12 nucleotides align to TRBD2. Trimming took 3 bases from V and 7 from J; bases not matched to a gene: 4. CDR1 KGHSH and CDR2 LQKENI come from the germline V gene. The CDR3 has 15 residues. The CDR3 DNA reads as TGTGCCAGCTCACCGACTAGCGGGAGTTTTAATGAGCAGTTCTTC. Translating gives CASSPTSGSFNEQFF.

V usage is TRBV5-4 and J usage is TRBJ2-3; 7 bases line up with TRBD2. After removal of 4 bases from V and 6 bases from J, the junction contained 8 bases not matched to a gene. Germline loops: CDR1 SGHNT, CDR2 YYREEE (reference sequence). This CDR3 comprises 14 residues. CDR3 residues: CASSHGTKLDTQYF. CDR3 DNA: TGTGCCAGCAGCCACGGGACTAAGCTGGATACGCAGTATTTT. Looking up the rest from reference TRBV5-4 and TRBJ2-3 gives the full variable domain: ETGVTQSPTHLIKTRGQQVTLRCSSQSGHNTVSWYQQALGQGPQFIFQYYREEENGRGNFPPRFSGLQFPNYSSELNVNALELDDSALYLCASSHGTKLDTQYFGPGTRLTVL.